These 25 T cell receptor beta chains were all obtained from the same sample, sequenced in a study of T cells in Graves' hyperthyroidism and ophthalmopathy. RNA transcripts were the template for amplifying TCR beta CDR3 regions. Initially, a first-round RT-PCR of the TCR CDR3 employed the HTBI primer set. Each CDR3 protein gets one entry after TCRdb re-called the multiplex PCR reads with MiXCR. The table has about 200,000 distinct CDR3 sequences, around 16% seen once. The sequencing sample was made of blood. Every receptor here comes from a woman aged 50 to 60 with Graves' hyperthyroidism.

In its sample, this clonotype was seen a few times. V is TRBV6-1 and J is TRBJ2-5; no firm D call. Trimming pared 3 bases from V and 5 bases from J, leaving 13 bases between. The germline CDR1 and CDR2 sequences are MNHNS and SASEGT. The CDR3 is made up of 14 amino acids. This CDR3 reads CASSEGIAWETQYF. In nucleotides, the CDR3 is TGTGCCAGCAGTGAGGGAATAGCCTGGGAGACCCAGTACTTC.

There are a few counts of this clonotype. The chain couples TRBV20-1 to TRBJ1-2; D possibly corresponds to TRBD1 (6 bases). This CDR3 region has 13 residues. Germline V gene sequence: CDR1 DFQATT, CDR2 SNEGSKA (reference sequence). With 0 bases removed from V and 8 bases from J, the gap between germline ends came to 13 bases. CDR3 DNA: TGCAGTGCTAGAGATCAGGGGCCCAGGGGCTACACCTTC. Amino acids: CSARDQGPRGYTF.

This clonotype was counted ten times or more. This CDR3 is CARGLAGGGNEQFF. CDR3 in DNA: TGTGCCAGAGGACTAGCGGGAGGGGGGAATGAGCAGTTCTTC. The V gene is TRBV2, the J gene TRBJ2-1, with TRBD2 matching 15 bases. Germline CDR1 SNHLY, CDR2 FYNNEI. The CDR3 spans 14 residues. V lost 9 bases, J lost 7 bases, and 4 bases stayed unmatched.

This clonotype was observed a handful of times. The chain is built from TRBV18 and TRBJ2-1; 12 positions match TRBD2. CDR3 length: 18 residues. Trimming took 0 bases from V and 2 from J; bases not matched to a gene: 5. CDR1 is KGHSH and CDR2 is LQKENI in the germline V gene. The CDR3, as DNA: TGTGCCAGCTCACCACCAATTTCTAGCGGGAGGGCCTACAATGAGCAGTTCTTC. Translation gives CASSPPISSGRAYNEQFF.

In this sample, this clonotype turned up many times. CDR3 DNA sequence: TGTGCCAGCAAGTCCGGGGGATATGGCTACACCTTC. Amino acids: CASKSGGYGYTF. This rearrangement joins TRBV28 to TRBJ1-2; D may be TRBD1 (5 bases). Per the germline V gene, CDR1 is MDHEN and CDR2 is SYDVKM. V lost 7 bases and J lost 5, with 11 bases in between. CDR3 length equals 12 residues.

Notes on this clonotype: A much more abundant neighbour one base away suggests this may be a read error. J is TRBJ1-4 and V is TRBV27; D is uncertain. The length of the CDR3 is 14 residues. In germline, CDR1 is MNHEY, CDR2 SMNVEV (reference sequence). The chain's CDR3 is CANSLWATNEKLFF. Written as DNA, the CDR3 is TGTGCCAACAGTTTATGGGCGACTAATGAAAAACTGTTTTTT. The variable domain in full, completed from reference TRBV27 and TRBJ1-4, reads EAQVTQNPRYLITVTGKKLTVTCSQNMNHEYMSWYRQDPGLGLRQIYYSMNVEVTDKGDVPEGYKVSRKEKRNFPLILESPSPNQTSLYFCANSLWATNEKLFFGSGTQLSVL.

Only a few counts were recorded for this clonotype. The V gene is TRBV4-1, the J gene TRBJ2-7, with TRBD2 matching over 7 bases. CDR3 length equals 16 residues. The germline gives CDR1 MGHRA, CDR2 YSYEKL. With V trimmed by 4 bases and J by 0 bases, 9 bases remained unmatched. The chain's CDR3 is CASSLASGTSSYEQYF. CDR3 bases: TGCGCCAGCAGCCTGGCTAGCGGAACCAGCTCCTACGAGCAGTACTTC.

This clonotype was recorded many times. This sequence joins TRBV19 and TRBJ2-3, with D perhaps assigned TRBD1 or TRBD2 (6 bases each). The CDR3 contains 15 residues. The V gene lost 6 bases and the J gene lost 5 bases, with 18 bases spanning the gap. Germline lookup yields CDR1 LNHDA and CDR2 SQIVND (reference sequence). The chain's CDR3 is CASSNGAEGGDTQYF. CDR3 in DNA: TGTGCCAGTAGCAACGGAGCGGAGGGGGGAGATACGCAGTATTTT.

The table lists this clonotype with many counts. V and J are TRBV11-3 and TRBJ2-3, with 10 nucleotides matching TRBD2. The CDR3 loop spans 16 amino acids. Trimming at V came to 1 base and at J to 3 bases, leaving 4 bases not matched to a gene. CDR1 is SGHNT, CDR2 YENEEA, per germline. The CDR3 coding sequence is TGTGCCAGCAGCTTAGGATCTAGCGGGGGAACAGATACGCAGTATTTT. Its protein is CASSLGSSGGTDTQYF.

As for this clonotype: This sequence may be a read error, since a much larger clone differs from it by one base. The chain couples TRBV28 to TRBJ2-3, with TRBD2 matching 14 bases. Germline V lookup: CDR1 MDHEN, CDR2 SYDVKM. This CDR3 is 18 amino acids long. The J segment lost 4 bases and the V segment lost 5 bases, leaving 11 bases of the junction unmatched. CDR3: CASSRGLAGGRRADTQYF. CDR3 coding DNA: TGTGCCAGCAGTCGCGGACTAGCGGGAGGACGCAGGGCAGATACGCAGTATTTT.

This clonotype occurred many times. The CDR3 protein is CASSLGQGNLINSYEQYF. The CDR3 coding sequence is TGTGCCAGCAGCTTAGGACAGGGTAACTTAATAAACTCCTACGAGCAGTACTTC. V and J are TRBV7-8 and TRBJ2-7; TRBD1 agrees at 7 bases. The germline V gene encodes CDR1 SGHVS and CDR2 FQNEAQ. After removal of 1 base from V and 0 bases from J, the junction contained 12 bases not matched to a gene. This CDR3 contains 18 residues.

This clonotype was found many times. The V and J genes are TRBV20-1 and TRBJ2-5; 7 nucleotides line up with TRBD2. Germline loops: CDR1 DFQATT, CDR2 SNEGSKA (reference sequence). With 0 bases clipped from V and 1 base from J, the junction kept 11 bases outside the gene matches. There are 17 residues in the CDR3. The CDR3 loop is CSARDHQTSAFQETQYF. The CDR3 region has the DNA TGCAGTGCTAGAGACCACCAAACTAGCGCCTTCCAAGAGACCCAGTACTTC.

V is TRBV28 and J is TRBJ2-1; TRBD2 matches at 8 bases. The CDR3 totals 18 residues. CDR1 is MDHEN and CDR2 is SYDVKM in the germline V gene. The J segment lost 1 base and the V segment lost 2 bases, leaving 10 bases of the junction unmatched. CDR3 loop: CASSLPSSGHNSYNEQFF. CDR3 nucleotides: TGTGCCAGCAGTTTACCGTCTAGCGGGCATAATTCCTACAATGAGCAGTTCTTC.

This clonotype was recorded many times. This sequence joins TRBV30 and TRBJ1-1, with no clear D. CDR3 length: 13 amino acids. Trimming stripped 3 bases from V and 3 bases from J, with 11 bases between. Germline lookup yields CDR1 GTSNPN and CDR2 SVGIG (reference sequence). The CDR3 DNA reads TGTGCCTGGAGCTCCCGTCCGGACACTGAAGCTTTCTTT. Protein: CAWSSRPDTEAFF.

The J gene is TRBJ2-1, the V gene TRBV5-1; perhaps TRBD1 as D (7 bases). Trimming took 3 bases from V and 8 from J, leaving 18 bases between them. Germline CDR1 SGHRS, CDR2 YFSETQ. The CDR3 is 15 residues long. The CDR3 sequence: CASSSQSTGEDEQFF. The CDR3 bases are TGCGCCAGCAGCTCACAAAGTACAGGGGAGGATGAGCAGTTCTTC.

This clonotype appeared many times. The chain links TRBV6-5 to TRBJ1-2, with D possibly matching TRBD1 (5 bases). Germline assignment: CDR1 MNHEY and CDR2 SVGAGI. This CDR3 region has 15 residues. V was clipped by 2 bases and J by 4 bases, with 14 bases between them. The DNA of the CDR3 is TGTGCCAGCAGTTACAAGGGGTCCCTCGGCTATGGCTACACCTTC. Residues: CASSYKGSLGYGYTF.

The gene calls are TRBV19 and TRBJ2-5; 7 nucleotides align to TRBD1. Germline V gene lookup returns CDR1 LNHDA and CDR2 SQIVND (reference sequence). The CDR3 loop spans 13 amino acids. Unmatched junction bases numbered 4, after V lost 5 bases and J lost 4 bases. The CDR3 coding sequence is TGTGCCAGTAGTGTAAACAGGGGAGAGACCCAGTACTTC. Translated, it gives CASSVNRGETQYF. Full variable domain (rest looked up from reference TRBV19 and TRBJ2-5): DGGITQSPKYLFRKEGQNVTLSCEQNLNHDAMYWYRQDPGQGLRLIYYSQIVNDFQKGDIAEGYSVSREKKESFPLTVTSAQKNPTAFYLCASSVNRGETQYFGPGTRLLVL.

The gene calls are TRBV18 and TRBJ2-7, with D possibly matching TRBD2 (5 bases). The germline V and J ends were trimmed by 3 bases and 4 bases, with 13 bases remaining between them. Per the germline V gene, CDR1 is KGHSH and CDR2 is LQKENI. CDR3 size: 14 residues. The CDR3 nucleotides read TGTGCCAGCTCACCCGGACTTACCATATACGAGCAGTACTTC. Residues: CASSPGLTIYEQYF.

The chain is built from TRBV9 and TRBJ1-4; 7 bases align to TRBD1. In germline, CDR1 is SGDLS, CDR2 YYNGEE. This CDR3 region has 14 residues. V gave up 3 bases and J gave up 6 bases; unmatched junction bases: 5. Here the CDR3 DNA reads TGTGCCAGCAGCGGAGGACAGGTACATGAAAAACTGTTTTTT. Translation: CASSGGQVHEKLFF. The full variable domain, its missing parts supplied by reference TRBV9 and TRBJ1-4, is DSGVTQTPKHLITATGQRVTLRCSPRSGDLSVYWYQQSLDQGLQFLIQYYNGEERAKGNILERFSAQQFPDLHSELNLSSLELGDSALYFCASSGGQVHEKLFFGSGTQLSVL.

This clonotype appeared a few times. The chain employs TRBV29-1 and TRBJ2-4, with D maybe TRBD1 (6 bases). The CDR3 runs to 14 residues. Germline CDR1 is SQVTM and CDR2 is ANQGSEA. V dropped 6 bases and J dropped 0 bases, with 12 bases sitting between them. The CDR3 bases are TGCAGCGTCCGGGACACCCTAGCCAAAAACATTCAGTACTTC. Protein sequence: CSVRDTLAKNIQYF. Together with reference TRBV29-1 and TRBJ2-4, the CDR3 gives the full variable domain: SAVISQKPSRDICQRGTSLTIQCQVDSQVTMMFWYRQQPGQSLTLIATANQGSEATYESGFVIDKFPISRPNLTFSTLTVSNMSPEDSSIYLCSVRDTLAKNIQYFGAGTRLSVL.

This clonotype was found a few times. The CDR3 region is CATSWTDRNTGELFF. For the CDR3, the DNA is TGTGCCACCAGTTGGACGGACCGGAACACCGGGGAGCTGTTTTTT. V is TRBV24-1 and J is TRBJ2-2; D is uncertain. Germline lookup yields CDR1 KGHDR and CDR2 SFDVKD. The CDR3 covers 15 residues. Trimming shortened V by 6 bases and J by 1 base, and 11 bases separated the two germline ends.

This chain links TRBV20-1 with TRBJ1-2; 10 bases match TRBD1. This CDR3 comprises 13 residues. Looked up from germline, CDR1 is DFQATT and CDR2 is SNEGSKA (reference sequence). Trimming cost V 2 bases and J 14 bases; bases outside gene matches: 11. CDR3 nucleotides: TGCAGTGCTAGATCCCCGGGACAGGGGTCGGATACCTTC. Its translation is CSARSPGQGSDTF.

The genes are TRBV19 and TRBJ2-7, with D tentatively TRBD2 (6 bases). V lost 2 bases, J lost 2 bases, and 13 bases lay in between. CDR1 and CDR2 from the germline V gene are LNHDA and SQIVND (reference sequence). The CDR3 extends over 15 amino acids. The CDR3 here is CASSILGGIPYEQYF. DNA of the CDR3: TGTGCCAGTAGTATATTGGGCGGGATCCCCTACGAGCAGTACTTC.

J is TRBJ2-6 and V is TRBV9; D gene unclear. This CDR3 has 17 amino acids. Trimming pared 5 bases from V and 0 bases from J, leaving 15 bases between. Germline CDR1 is SGDLS and CDR2 is YYNGEE. In nucleotides, the CDR3 is TGTGCCAGCAGTGCCCGAGTTTGGGACTCTGGGGCCAACGTCCTGACTTTC. Translating gives CASSARVWDSGANVLTF.

This clonotype was found many times. This chain connects TRBV12-3 or TRBV12-4 to TRBJ1-5, with a possible D match to TRBD1 (5 bases). The V end lost 5 bases, the J end lost 6 bases, and 17 bases lay between the germline ends. This CDR3 spans 15 amino acids. The DNA of the CDR3 is TGTGCCAGCAGTCTCGACAGTGTGGTGGGTCAGCCCCAGCATTTT. This translates into CASSLDSVVGQPQHF.